What follows describes a single TCR beta chain. Its antigen is not identified. The data originate from a study of cytomegalovirus exposure and HLA in healthy donors. On the study more broadly: Both the 120 validation repertoires and the 666 first-cohort repertoires used the same platform, as reported by a later analysis. Findings of the study overall: Three CMV-associated chains proved CMV antigen-specific in vitro.

Clones were read by immunoSEQ multiplex PCR, and TCRdb kept only the in-frame ones, dropping some. The top ten clones hold approximately 7.7% of a sample with 150,000 to 200,000 clones, 86% of them seen once. The V gene's germline CDR1 is SGDLS and CDR2 YYNGEE. The ends were cut back, 1 base at V and 3 bases at J, with 11 bases in the middle. This CDR3 has 14 amino acids. This chain joins TRBV9 and TRBJ2-7; D possibly matches TRBD1 or TRBD2 (6 bases each). Specimen: PBMCs. This receptor was identified in a man under 40 in good health and CMV-seropositive. The CDR3 is CASSVYEGGYEQYF. The CDR3 coding sequence is TGTGCCAGCAGCGTATATGAGGGGGGCTACGAGCAGTACTTC.